This T cell receptor (beta chain) emerged from a study of CD8 T cells in ankylosing spondylitis. Notes on the study in general: In ankylosing spondylitis blood, a motif of eight highly homologous TCR beta variants appeared characteristic. CD8+ by phenotype, disease-linked clones were relatively rare in peripheral blood.

MiXCR, run by TCRdb on the 5' RACE reads, gives a single entry per CDR3 protein. The repertoire holds hundreds of thousands of distinct CDR3 sequences, with 12% as singletons. About this clonotype: What it binds is unknown.

V gave up 7 bases and J gave up 0 bases, with 15 bases separating them. The CDR3 contains 15 residues. From germline, CDR1 is MNHNS and CDR2 SASEGT. The sequenced material came from blood, either unsorted or a sorted T cell fraction (not recorded which). J is TRBJ1-2 and V is TRBV6-1; D is unclear. This receptor was identified in a male donor with ankylosing spondylitis. Written as DNA, the CDR3 is TGTGCCAGCATTGCCGGGTCTGAGGCTAACTATGGCTACACCTTC. Its protein product is CASIAGSEANYGYTF.